This T cell receptor beta chain was documented in a study of spatial heterogeneity in lung cancer. Study details: The study observed each unique TCR and UMI combination more than ten times on average in raw reads.

MiXCR was run by TCRdb on the 5' RACE reads, yielding one entry per CDR3 protein. The repertoire holds roughly 26,000 distinct CDR3 sequences, with 4.5% to 7.5% as singletons. This clonotype has more than one count but fewer than ten. Time point here: blood at routine non-recurrence follow-up after resection. Unsorted whole RNA from tumor, nontumor lung or frozen PBMC underwent sequencing. The sequence was obtained from a male donor with early-stage non-small cell lung cancer. The material sequenced was PBMCs, taken at follow-up.

For the CDR3, the DNA is TGTGCCAGCAGCCAAGGGCTGACCCAGTACTTC. Translating gives CASSQGLTQYF. The V and J genes are TRBV4-2 and TRBJ2-5, with no clear D. Germline CDR1 is LGHNA and CDR2 is YNFKEQ. Trimming cost V 1 base and J 7 bases, with 4 bases left between them. The CDR3 sequence is 11 residues long.